Detailed here is one TCR beta chain. These data belong to a study of T cell responses to AZD1222 COVID-19 vaccine. Using immunoSEQ multiplex PCR, the repertoire was profiled, and TCRdb retains in-frame clones only, with some absent. The sample has approximately 180,000 clones, around 88% seen once. The germline CDR1 and CDR2 sequences are GTSNPN and SVGIG (reference sequence). The CDR3 is made up of 14 amino acids. Deletions cut 2 bases from V and 3 bases from J, with 13 bases between. This receptor was taken from an adult in good health. This rearrangement joins TRBV30 to TRBJ1-2, with a possible D match to TRBD1 (5 bases). The sequencing used peripheral blood, collected on day 0 of AZD1222 vaccination. The CDR3 spells CAWSPGRAYYGYTF. CDR3 in DNA: TGTGCCTGGAGTCCAGGCAGGGCCTACTATGGCTACACCTTC. Full variable domain (rest looked up from reference TRBV30 and TRBJ1-2): SQTIHQWPATLVQPVGSPLSLECTVEGTSNPNLYWYRQAAGRGLQLLFYSVGIGQISSEVPQNLSASRPQDRQFILSSKKLLLSDSGFYLCAWSPGRAYYGYTFGSGTRLTVV.